This TCR beta chain appears in the sequencing data of a study of tumor and adjacent non-tumor tissue in lung cancer. Study overall: Patients comprised 12 adenocarcinoma, a couple of squamous cell carcinoma and 1 small cell lung cancer. Findings and limits, study-wide: Compared with tumor, normal lung showed significantly lower TCR diversity.

The template was RNA from unsorted bulk tissue. CDR1 is SGHRS and CDR2 is YFSETQ in the germline V gene. The CDR3 is made up of 14 amino acids. Note on this clonotype: Antigen: not known. An end of the junction differs from the germline gene, which may be a read error.

TCRbeta libraries were built with three rounds of nested PCR, modified from ARM-PCR. In TCRdb, the multiplex PCR reads were re-called with MiXCR into one record per CDR3 protein. The sample lists 90,000 or so distinct CDR3 sequences; 61% were seen once. The source is a man aged 65 to 85 with non-small cell lung cancer. The sequencing sample was made of lung tumor tissue. The J gene is TRBJ2-7, the V gene TRBV5-1; TRBD2 is a possible D gene (6 bases). CDR3 DNA: TGCGCCAGCAACTTGGTGGGGAGGTCCTACGAGCTGTACTTC. Its translation is CASNLVGRSYELYF. Complete variable domain (other parts from reference TRBV5-1 and TRBJ2-7): KAGVTQTPRYLIKTRGQQVTLSCSPISGHRSVSWYQQTPGQGLQFLFEYFSETQRNKGNFPGRFSGRQFSNSRSEMNVSTLELGDSALYLCASNLVGRSYELYFGPGTRLTVT.